The 15 T cell receptor beta chains below come from one sample, sequenced in a study of CD8 T cells in Susac syndrome. Reverse transcription of about 0.45 to 1 ug RNA was performed with random hexamers. TCRdb ran MiXCR on the immunoSEQ multiplex PCR reads and lists one entry per CDR3 protein. The table records some 450,000 distinct CDR3 sequences, approximately 89% of them present only once. Sequencing input: CD8+ T cells from PBMCs. The receptors originated from a human donor with multiple sclerosis.

The chain uses TRBV6-1 and TRBJ1-2; tentatively, D is TRBD1 (6 bases). The CDR3 consists of 14 residues. Germline CDR1 is MNHNS and CDR2 is SASEGT. Between the trimmed V and J ends, which lost 2 bases and 8 bases, there was a span of 15 bases. Here the CDR3 DNA reads TGTGCCAGCAGTGAATCTAGTTCAGGGGACGGCTACACCTTC. It encodes CASSESSSGDGYTF.

CDR3 residues: CASSRSGRPIYEQYF. The CDR3 coding sequence is TGCGCCAGCAGCCGGAGCGGGAGGCCGATCTACGAGCAGTACTTC. The genes are TRBV5-1 and TRBJ2-7; 9 nucleotides align to TRBD2. In germline, CDR1 is SGHRS, CDR2 YFSETQ. Losses at the gene ends were 4 bases for V and 3 bases for J; bases not matched to a gene: 8. This CDR3 contains 15 residues.

The chain couples TRBV20-1 to TRBJ2-5; TRBD2 might be the D (6 bases). Per the germline V gene, CDR1 is DFQATT and CDR2 is SNEGSKA (reference sequence). The length of the CDR3 is 16 residues. Trimming shortened V by 7 bases and J by 0 bases, and 21 bases separated the two germline ends. The CDR3 DNA reads as TGCAGTGTAGGCTCGCTTACGGAGGGGTACCAAGAGACCCAGTACTTC. This translates into CSVGSLTEGYQETQYF.

The chain joins TRBV4-1 to TRBJ1-1; maybe TRBD1 (6 bases). Deletions cut 4 bases from V and 5 bases from J, with 17 bases between. The CDR3 consists of 15 residues. CDR1 is MGHRA, CDR2 YSYEKL, per germline. DNA for the CDR3: TGCGCCAGCAGCCTGGGGGCGGCAGAAGAAACTGAAGCTTTCTTT. Translating it yields CASSLGAAEETEAFF.

The chain combines TRBV29-1 with TRBJ2-1, with 10 bases matching TRBD2. V lost 6 bases and J lost 1; bases outside the gene matches: 12. The germline V gene encodes CDR1 SQVTM and CDR2 ANQGSEA. The CDR3 covers 17 residues. For the CDR3, the DNA is TGCAGCGTCTTCGATGGGACTAGCGTGCAATCCTACAATGAGCAGTTCTTC. This gives the protein CSVFDGTSVQSYNEQFF.

The rearrangement links TRBV25-1 to TRBJ2-1; 11 nucleotides match TRBD2. Looked up from germline, CDR1 is MGHDK and CDR2 is SYGVNS. V was clipped by 2 bases and J by 2 bases; unmatched bases: 23. The CDR3 has 23 residues. Written as DNA, the CDR3 is TGTGCCAGCAGTGAAACCGCTCATACTCTACTAGCGGGGGACCGACCTACCTACAATGAGCAGTTCTTC. It translates to CASSETAHTLLAGDRPTYNEQFF.

The J gene is TRBJ2-4, the V gene TRBV2, with D possibly matching TRBD2 (6 bases). V was clipped by 10 bases and J by 6 bases, with 16 bases between them. The CDR3 loop spans 13 amino acids. CDR1 is SNHLY, CDR2 FYNNEI, per germline. In DNA form, the CDR3 reads TGTGCCACCGAGACTGGACTACCAAACATTCAGTACTTC. Encoded protein: CATETGLPNIQYF.

The chain employs TRBV6-5 and TRBJ2-1; TRBD1 or TRBD2 may be the D gene (6 bases each). V shed 1 base and J shed 4 bases, with 20 bases lying between them. The V gene's germline CDR1 is MNHEY and CDR2 SVGAGI. The CDR3 has 18 residues. This CDR3 is CASSYWGRDQGPYNEQFF. CDR3 DNA sequence: TGTGCCAGCAGTTACTGGGGGCGGGACCAGGGACCGTACAATGAGCAGTTCTTC.

The sample holds a few counts of this clonotype. The chain employs TRBV6-5 and TRBJ1-2; D ambiguous. Germline lookup yields CDR1 MNHEY and CDR2 SVGAGI. The CDR3 extends over 16 amino acids. Trimming left V 4 bases short and J 3 bases short, with 18 bases between. CDR3 residues: CASSSPYSDLHYGYTF. The DNA for the CDR3 is TGTGCCAGCAGTTCCCCCTACTCTGACCTCCACTATGGCTACACCTTC.

This chain uses TRBV5-6 with TRBJ1-5; D is unclear. Germline V gene sequence: CDR1 SGHDT, CDR2 YYEEEE. The CDR3 extends over 17 amino acids. Trimming stripped 0 bases from V and 0 bases from J, with 13 bases between. As DNA, the CDR3 is TGTGCCAGCAGCTTGGCAAGCAGTATCTATAGCAATCAGCCCCAGCATTTT. It encodes CASSLASSIYSNQPQHF.

The genes are TRBV30 and TRBJ1-5; unclear D gene. The CDR3 contains 14 residues. CDR1 GTSNPN and CDR2 SVGIG come from the germline V gene (reference sequence). The V end was cut by 2 bases, the J end by 0 bases, with 8 bases between. The CDR3 protein is CAWSLGFSNQPQHF. Written as DNA, the CDR3 is TGTGCCTGGAGTCTGGGATTTAGCAATCAGCCCCAGCATTTT.

The rearrangement uses TRBV20-1 and TRBJ2-1, with a weak D call TRBD1 (6 bases). Trimming pared 5 bases from V and 1 base from J, leaving 9 bases between. CDR3 length: 13 amino acids. Germline CDR1 and CDR2: DFQATT and SNEGSKA (reference sequence). CDR3 DNA: TGCAGTGCTCCTGGACAGTCCTACAATGAGCAGTTCTTC. It specifies CSAPGQSYNEQFF.

J is TRBJ1-1 and V is TRBV6-1; possibly TRBD1 for D (5 bases). There are 13 residues in the CDR3. Germline assignment: CDR1 MNHNS and CDR2 SASEGT. Trimming took 5 bases from V and 1 from J, leaving 8 bases between them. DNA of the CDR3: TGTGCCAGCAGTTTTGGACAGAACACTGAAGCTTTCTTT. It codes for CASSFGQNTEAFF.

V is TRBV3-1 and J is TRBJ2-7; the match to TRBD1 covers 7 bases. Looked up from germline, CDR1 is LGHDT and CDR2 is YNNKEL (reference sequence). V dropped 3 bases and J dropped 3; count of bases not matched to a gene: 8. There are 15 residues in the CDR3. CDR3 in amino acids: CASSHSRGMVYEQYF. CDR3 DNA sequence: TGTGCCAGCAGCCATAGCAGGGGGATGGTCTACGAGCAGTACTTC.

The chain uses TRBV5-1 and TRBJ2-5, with a possible D match to TRBD2 (6 bases). Germline V lookup: CDR1 SGHRS, CDR2 YFSETQ. Deletions cut 0 bases from V and 4 bases from J, with 13 bases between. CDR3 length: 15 residues. This chain's CDR3 is CASSLAGGQRETQYF. The CDR3 coding sequence is TGCGCCAGCAGCTTGGCCGGAGGGCAGAGAGAGACCCAGTACTTC.